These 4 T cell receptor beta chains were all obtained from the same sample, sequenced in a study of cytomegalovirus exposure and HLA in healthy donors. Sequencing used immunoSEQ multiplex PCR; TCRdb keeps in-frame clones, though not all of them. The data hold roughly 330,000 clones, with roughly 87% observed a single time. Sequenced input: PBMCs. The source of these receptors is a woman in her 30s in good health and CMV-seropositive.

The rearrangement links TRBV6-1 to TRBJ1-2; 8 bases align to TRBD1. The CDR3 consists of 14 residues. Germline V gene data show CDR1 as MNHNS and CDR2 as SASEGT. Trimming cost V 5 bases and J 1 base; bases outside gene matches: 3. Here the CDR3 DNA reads TGTGCCAGCAGTCACAGGGGGGTTAACTATGGCTACACCTTC. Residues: CASSHRGVNYGYTF.

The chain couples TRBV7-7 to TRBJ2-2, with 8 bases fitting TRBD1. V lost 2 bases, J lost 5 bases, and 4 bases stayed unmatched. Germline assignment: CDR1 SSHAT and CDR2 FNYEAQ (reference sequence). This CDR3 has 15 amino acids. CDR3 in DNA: TGTGCCAGCAGCTTAATCAGGGGGCGGACCGGGGAGCTGTTTTTT. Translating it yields CASSLIRGRTGELFF.

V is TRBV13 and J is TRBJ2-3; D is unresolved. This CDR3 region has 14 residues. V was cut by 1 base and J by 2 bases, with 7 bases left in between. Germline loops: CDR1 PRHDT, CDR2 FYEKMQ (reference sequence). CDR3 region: CASSLVKDTDTQYF. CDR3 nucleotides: TGTGCCAGCAGCTTAGTGAAGGACACAGATACGCAGTATTTT.

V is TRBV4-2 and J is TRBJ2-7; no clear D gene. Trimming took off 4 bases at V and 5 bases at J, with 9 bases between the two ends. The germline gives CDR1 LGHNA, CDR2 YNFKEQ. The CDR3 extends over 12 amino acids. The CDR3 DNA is TGTGCCAGCAGCCTAGTCGGGCACGAGCAGTACTTC. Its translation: CASSLVGHEQYF.